A single sample is the source of the 5 T cell receptor beta chains below, sequenced in a study of cytomegalovirus exposure and HLA in healthy donors. Some clones are missing from TCRdb's copy, which holds only in-frame ones; the method was immunoSEQ multiplex PCR. The sample shows around 71,000 clones, approximately 94% of them seen only once. Sequencing used PBMCs. Receptor source: a man between 18 and 29 years old in good health and CMV-seropositive.

The V call is TRBV6-1, the J call TRBJ1-2, with 7 positions matching TRBD1. Germline-derived CDR1 and CDR2 are MNHNS and SASEGT. V trimming: 5 bases; J trimming: 4 bases; junction bases outside the gene matches: 10. The CDR3 is 15 amino acids. CDR3 DNA sequence: TGTGCCAGCAGTCGGGACAGAGAAGGGGCCTATGGCTACACCTTC. This sequence encodes CASSRDREGAYGYTF.

The table lists this clone with a count of one. The chain links TRBV10-2 to TRBJ2-5, with unresolved D. This CDR3 region has 12 residues. Trimming pared 4 bases from V and 4 bases from J, leaving 7 bases between. CDR1 is WSHSY, CDR2 SAAADI, per germline. The CDR3 sequence: CASSVTGETQYF. As DNA, the CDR3 is TGCGCCAGCAGTGTGACGGGAGAGACCCAGTACTTC.

This rearrangement joins TRBV6-1 to TRBJ2-1, with 7 bases identical to TRBD2. Germline V gene data show CDR1 as MNHNS and CDR2 as SASEGT. V dropped 0 bases and J dropped 5; count of bases not matched to a gene: 4. This CDR3 has 15 amino acids. Here the CDR3 reads CASSEASLADNEQFF. The CDR3, as DNA: TGTGCCAGCAGTGAAGCTAGTCTAGCGGACAATGAGCAGTTCTTC.

The chain couples TRBV15 to TRBJ2-7; D is perhaps TRBD1 (6 bases). The CDR3 has 13 amino acids. CDR1 and CDR2 from the germline V gene are LNHNV and YYDKDF (reference sequence). V lost 0 bases, J lost 7 bases, and 10 bases lay in between. CDR3 residues: CATSRDLGAEQYF. CDR3 DNA: TGTGCCACCAGCAGAGATCTGGGGGCGGAGCAGTACTTC.

The chain employs TRBV27 and TRBJ2-7; 8 positions match TRBD1. CDR3 size: 16 residues. V lost 8 bases and J lost 0; bases outside the gene matches: 12. Per the germline V gene, CDR1 is MNHEY and CDR2 is SMNVEV (reference sequence). CDR3 residues: CASRLRTGHSSYEQYF. CDR3 DNA: TGTGCCAGCCGACTCCGGACAGGGCATAGCTCCTACGAGCAGTACTTC.